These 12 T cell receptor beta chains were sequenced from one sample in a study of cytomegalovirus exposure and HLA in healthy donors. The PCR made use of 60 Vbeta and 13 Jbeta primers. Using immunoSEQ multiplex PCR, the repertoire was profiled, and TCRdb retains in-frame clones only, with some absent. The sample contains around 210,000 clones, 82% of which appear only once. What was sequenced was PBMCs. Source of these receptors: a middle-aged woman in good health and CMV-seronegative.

The CDR3 DNA reads TGTGCCAGCAGTCCTTTACTTGAGGCCTCCTACAATGAGCAGTTCTTC. This codes for CASSPLLEASYNEQFF. This sequence joins TRBV28 and TRBJ2-1, with no clear D. CDR3 length: 16 residues. Trimming took 5 bases from V and 0 from J, leaving 14 bases between them. The V gene's germline CDR1 is MDHEN and CDR2 SYDVKM. Full variable domain (remainder filled in from reference TRBV28 and TRBJ2-1): DVKVTQSSRYLVKRTGEKVFLECVQDMDHENMFWYRQDPGLGLRLIYFSYDVKMKEKGDIPEGYSVSREKKERFSLILESASTNQTSMYLCASSPLLEASYNEQFFGPGTRLTVL.

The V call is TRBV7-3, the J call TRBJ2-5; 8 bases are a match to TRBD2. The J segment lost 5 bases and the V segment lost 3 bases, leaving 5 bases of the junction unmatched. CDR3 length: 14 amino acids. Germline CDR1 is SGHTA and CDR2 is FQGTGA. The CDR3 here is CASSLAGGGETQYF. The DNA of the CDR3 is TGTGCCAGCAGCTTGGCGGGAGGCGGGGAGACCCAGTACTTC.

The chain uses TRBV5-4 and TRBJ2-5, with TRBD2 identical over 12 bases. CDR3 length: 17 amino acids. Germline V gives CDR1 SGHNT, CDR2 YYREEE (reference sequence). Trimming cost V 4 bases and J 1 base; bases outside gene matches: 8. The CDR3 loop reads CASSQKTSGRRQETQYF. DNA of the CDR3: TGTGCCAGCAGCCAAAAAACTAGCGGGAGGCGCCAAGAGACCCAGTACTTC.

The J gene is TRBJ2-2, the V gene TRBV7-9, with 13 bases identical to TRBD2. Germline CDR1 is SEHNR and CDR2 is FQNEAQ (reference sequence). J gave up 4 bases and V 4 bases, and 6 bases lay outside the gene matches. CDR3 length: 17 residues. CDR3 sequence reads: CASSSGTSGMGTGELFF. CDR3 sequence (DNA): TGTGCCAGCAGCTCCGGGACTAGCGGGATGGGCACCGGGGAGCTGTTTTTT.

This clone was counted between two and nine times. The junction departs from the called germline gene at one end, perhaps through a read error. The chain's CDR3 is CSSSPGTGGVYTEAFF. CDR3 bases: TGTTCCAGCAGCCCCGGGACAGGGGGCGTCTACACTGAAGCTTTCTTT. V gene TRBV7-9 combines with J gene TRBJ1-1, with TRBD1 matching over 12 bases. This CDR3 comprises 16 residues. Germline V gene data show CDR1 as SEHNR and CDR2 as FQNEAQ (reference sequence).

Here the CDR3 reads CASSEVRLAGVYEQYF. DNA of the CDR3: TGTGCCAGCAGTGAAGTTCGACTAGCGGGAGTGTACGAGCAGTACTTC. V gene TRBV6-1 combines with J gene TRBJ2-7, with TRBD2 matching over 12 bases. V shed 1 base and J 4 bases; nucleotides not matched to a gene: 5. Germline V gene sequence: CDR1 MNHNS, CDR2 SASEGT. This CDR3 is built from 16 residues.

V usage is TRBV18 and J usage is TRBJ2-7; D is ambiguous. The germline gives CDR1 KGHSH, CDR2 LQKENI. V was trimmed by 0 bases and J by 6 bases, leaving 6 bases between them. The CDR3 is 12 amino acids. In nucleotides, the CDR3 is TGTGCCAGCTCACCACCGGGCGCCGAGCAGTACTTC. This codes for CASSPPGAEQYF.

The CDR3 DNA is TGTGCCAGCAGCGTAGGAGCATCCAGGGGAGTTGAAGCTTTCTTT. This gives the protein CASSVGASRGVEAFF. This rearrangement joins TRBV9 to TRBJ1-1; possible D gene TRBD1, 6 bases. The length of the CDR3 is 15 residues. Deletions cut 0 bases from V and 7 bases from J, with 16 bases between. Germline values: CDR1 SGDLS, CDR2 YYNGEE.

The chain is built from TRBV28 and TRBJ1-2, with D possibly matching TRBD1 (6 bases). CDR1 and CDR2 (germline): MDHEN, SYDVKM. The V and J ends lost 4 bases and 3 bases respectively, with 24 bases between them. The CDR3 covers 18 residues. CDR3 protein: CASSSPDVRTVNHYGYTF. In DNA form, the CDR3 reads TGTGCCAGCAGTTCCCCTGACGTGCGGACAGTTAATCACTATGGCTACACCTTC.

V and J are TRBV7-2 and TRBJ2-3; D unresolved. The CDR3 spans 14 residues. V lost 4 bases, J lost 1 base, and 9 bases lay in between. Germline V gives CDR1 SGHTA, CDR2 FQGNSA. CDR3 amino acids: CASSSSTGTDTQYF. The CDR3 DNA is TGTGCCAGCAGCTCTTCCACAGGCACAGATACGCAGTATTTT.

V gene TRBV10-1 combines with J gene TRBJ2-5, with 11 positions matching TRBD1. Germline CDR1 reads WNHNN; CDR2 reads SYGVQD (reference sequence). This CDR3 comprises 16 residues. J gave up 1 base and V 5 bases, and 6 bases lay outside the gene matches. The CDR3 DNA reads TGCGCCAGCAGTCCGGGACAGGGGGACATCCAAGAGACCCAGTACTTC. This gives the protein CASSPGQGDIQETQYF.

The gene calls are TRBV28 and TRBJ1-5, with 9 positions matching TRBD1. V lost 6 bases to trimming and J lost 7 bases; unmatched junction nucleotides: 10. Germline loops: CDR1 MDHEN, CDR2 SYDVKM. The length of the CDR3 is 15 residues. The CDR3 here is CASREQGARGQPQHF. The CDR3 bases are TGTGCCAGCAGAGAACAGGGGGCACGGGGACAGCCCCAGCATTTT.